What follows describes a single TCR beta chain. These data are taken from a study of T cells after yellow fever vaccination. TCRdb fed the 5' RACE reads into MiXCR, producing one record per CDR3 protein. The sample lists approximately 340,000 distinct CDR3 sequences, approximately 9% occurring once. Germline loops: CDR1 LGHNA, CDR2 YSLEER. Trimming cost V 0 bases and J 7 bases, with 4 bases left between them. The CDR3 spans 12 residues. Sequencing was performed on PBMCs, taken on the day of the first yellow fever vaccination. This TCR was recovered from a man aged 18 to 29 who received the YFV17D yellow fever vaccine. This chain connects TRBV4-3 to TRBJ2-1; no firm D call. CDR3 in DNA: TGCGCCAGCAGCCAAGATAGGAATGAGCAGTTCTTC. It is translated as CASSQDRNEQFF.